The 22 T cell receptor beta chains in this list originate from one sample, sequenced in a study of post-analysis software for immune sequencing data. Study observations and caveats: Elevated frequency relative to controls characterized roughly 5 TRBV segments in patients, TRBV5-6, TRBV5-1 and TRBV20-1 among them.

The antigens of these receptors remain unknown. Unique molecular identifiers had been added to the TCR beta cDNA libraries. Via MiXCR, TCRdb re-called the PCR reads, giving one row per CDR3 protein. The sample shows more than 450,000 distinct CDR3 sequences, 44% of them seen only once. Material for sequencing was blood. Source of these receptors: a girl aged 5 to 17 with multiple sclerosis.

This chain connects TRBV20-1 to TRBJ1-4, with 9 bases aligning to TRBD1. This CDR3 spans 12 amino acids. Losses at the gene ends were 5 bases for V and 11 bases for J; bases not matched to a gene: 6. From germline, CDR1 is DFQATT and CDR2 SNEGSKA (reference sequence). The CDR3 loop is CSAWDREDKLFF. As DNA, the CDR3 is TGCAGTGCTTGGGACAGGGAGGACAAACTGTTTTTT.

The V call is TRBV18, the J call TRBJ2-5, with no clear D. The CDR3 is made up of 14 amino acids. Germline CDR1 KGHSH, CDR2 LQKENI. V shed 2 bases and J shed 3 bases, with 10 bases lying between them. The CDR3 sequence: CASSPWVLEETQYF. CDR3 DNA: TGTGCCAGCTCACCATGGGTTTTGGAAGAGACCCAGTACTTC.

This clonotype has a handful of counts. Here the CDR3 reads CSARDLQASGGPGEQFF. The CDR3 DNA is TGCAGTGCTAGGGATCTCCAGGCCAGCGGGGGGCCGGGGGAGCAGTTCTTC. The chain employs TRBV20-1 and TRBJ2-1, with TRBD2 matching over 9 bases. The trim removed 3 bases at V and 10 bases at J, leaving 19 bases unmatched. Germline lookup yields CDR1 DFQATT and CDR2 SNEGSKA (reference sequence). The CDR3 totals 17 residues.

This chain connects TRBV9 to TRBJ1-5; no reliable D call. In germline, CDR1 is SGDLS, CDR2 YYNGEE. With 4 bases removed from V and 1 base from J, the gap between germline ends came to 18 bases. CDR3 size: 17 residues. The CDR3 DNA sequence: TGTGCCAGCAGCCAGGCGAGAGGGATGGGAAGCAATCAGCCCCAGCATTTT. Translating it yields CASSQARGMGSNQPQHF.

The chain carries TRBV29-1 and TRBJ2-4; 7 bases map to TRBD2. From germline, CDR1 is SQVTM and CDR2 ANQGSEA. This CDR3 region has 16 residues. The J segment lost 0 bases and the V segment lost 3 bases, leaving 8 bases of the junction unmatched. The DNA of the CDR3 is TGCAGCGTTGAGGGGGGGAATCGGGTAGCCAAAAACATTCAGTACTTC. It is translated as CSVEGGNRVAKNIQYF.

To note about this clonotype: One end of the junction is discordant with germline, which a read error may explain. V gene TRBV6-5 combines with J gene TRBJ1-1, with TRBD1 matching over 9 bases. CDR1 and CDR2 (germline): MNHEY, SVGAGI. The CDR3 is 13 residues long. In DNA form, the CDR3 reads TGTGCCGGCAGTTTACAGGGGGCGACTGAAGCTTTCTTT. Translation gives CAGSLQGATEAFF.

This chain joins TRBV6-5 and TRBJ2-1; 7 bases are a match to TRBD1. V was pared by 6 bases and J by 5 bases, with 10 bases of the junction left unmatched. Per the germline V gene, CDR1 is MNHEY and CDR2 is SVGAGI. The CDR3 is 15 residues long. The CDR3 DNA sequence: TGTGCCAGCAGCTCGGGACAGCACCCCAACAATGAGCAGTTCTTC. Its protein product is CASSSGQHPNNEQFF.

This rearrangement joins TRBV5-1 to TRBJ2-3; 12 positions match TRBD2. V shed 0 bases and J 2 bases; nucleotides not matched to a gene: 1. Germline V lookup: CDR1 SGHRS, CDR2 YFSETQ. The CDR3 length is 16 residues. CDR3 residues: CASSLGTSGNTDTQYF. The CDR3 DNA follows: TGCGCCAGCAGCTTGGGGACTAGCGGGAACACAGATACGCAGTATTTT.

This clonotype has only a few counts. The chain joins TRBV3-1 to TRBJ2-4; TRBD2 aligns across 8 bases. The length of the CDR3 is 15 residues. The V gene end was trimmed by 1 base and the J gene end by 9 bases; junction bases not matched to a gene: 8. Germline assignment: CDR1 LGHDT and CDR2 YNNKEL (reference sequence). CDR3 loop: CASSQASGTRAIQYF. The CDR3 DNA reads TGTGCCAGCAGCCAAGCGTCGGGGACTAGGGCCATTCAGTACTTC.

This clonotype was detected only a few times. The CDR3: CSVRTAGGYNEQFF. CDR3 nucleotides: TGCAGCGTACGAACAGCGGGGGGCTACAATGAGCAGTTCTTC. The chain links TRBV29-1 to TRBJ2-1, with 9 bases identical to TRBD2. Per germline, CDR1 SQVTM and CDR2 ANQGSEA. Unmatched junction bases numbered 6, after V lost 6 bases and J lost 3 bases. The CDR3 length is 14 residues.

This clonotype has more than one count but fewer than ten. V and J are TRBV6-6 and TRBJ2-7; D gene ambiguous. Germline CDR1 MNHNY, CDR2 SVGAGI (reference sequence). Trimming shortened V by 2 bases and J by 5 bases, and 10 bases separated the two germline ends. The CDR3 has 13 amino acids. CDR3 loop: CASSYKDANEQYF. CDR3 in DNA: TGTGCCAGCAGTTACAAGGACGCTAACGAGCAGTACTTC.

The CDR3 DNA follows: TGTGCCAGCCAGGCTAGCGGGGGCCAAGAGACCCAGTACTTC. It specifies CASQASGGQETQYF. V is TRBV2 and J is TRBJ2-5; 10 bases line up with TRBD2. Germline values: CDR1 SNHLY, CDR2 FYNNEI. The CDR3 extends over 14 amino acids. V lost 8 bases, J lost 1 base, and 4 bases stayed unmatched.

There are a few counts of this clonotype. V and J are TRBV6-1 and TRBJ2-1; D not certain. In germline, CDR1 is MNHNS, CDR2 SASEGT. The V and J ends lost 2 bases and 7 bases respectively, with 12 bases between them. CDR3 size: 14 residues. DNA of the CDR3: TGTGCCAGCAGTGAAATGGGATTCGGGAATGAGCAGTTCTTC. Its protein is CASSEMGFGNEQFF.

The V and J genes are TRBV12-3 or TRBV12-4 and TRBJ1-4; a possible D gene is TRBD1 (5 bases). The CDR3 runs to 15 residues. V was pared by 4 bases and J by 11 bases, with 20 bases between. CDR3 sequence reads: CASSSREVFFRKLFF. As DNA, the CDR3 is TGTGCCAGCAGTTCCAGGGAGGTTTTCTTTCGTAAACTGTTTTTT.

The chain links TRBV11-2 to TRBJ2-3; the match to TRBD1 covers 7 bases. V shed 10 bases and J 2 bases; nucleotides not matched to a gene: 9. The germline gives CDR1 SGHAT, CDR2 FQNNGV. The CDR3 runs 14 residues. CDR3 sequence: CATQRGPYTDTQYF. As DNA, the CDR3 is TGTGCCACCCAGAGGGGGCCCTACACAGATACGCAGTATTTT.

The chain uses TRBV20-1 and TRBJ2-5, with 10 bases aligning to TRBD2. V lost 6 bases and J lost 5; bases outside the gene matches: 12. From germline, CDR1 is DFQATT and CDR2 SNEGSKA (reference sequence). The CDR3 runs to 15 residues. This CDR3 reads CSASTAGGPQETQYF. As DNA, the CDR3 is TGCAGTGCCAGCACAGCGGGGGGGCCTCAGGAGACCCAGTACTTC.

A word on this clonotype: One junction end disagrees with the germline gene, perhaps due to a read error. The CDR3 here is CIVDKVWGGYTF. The CDR3 DNA is TGCATCGTTGATAAAGTATGGGGAGGCTACACCTTC. V gene TRBV29-1 combines with J gene TRBJ1-2; no clear D. CDR3 length: 12 amino acids. Germline CDR1 is SQVTM and CDR2 is ANQGSEA.

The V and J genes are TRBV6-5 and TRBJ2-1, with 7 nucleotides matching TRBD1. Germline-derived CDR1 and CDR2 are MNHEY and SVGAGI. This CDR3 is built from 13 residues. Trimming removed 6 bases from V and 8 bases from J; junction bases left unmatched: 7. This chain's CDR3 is CASRADRQDEQFF. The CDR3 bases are TGTGCCAGCAGGGCGGACAGGCAGGATGAGCAGTTCTTC.

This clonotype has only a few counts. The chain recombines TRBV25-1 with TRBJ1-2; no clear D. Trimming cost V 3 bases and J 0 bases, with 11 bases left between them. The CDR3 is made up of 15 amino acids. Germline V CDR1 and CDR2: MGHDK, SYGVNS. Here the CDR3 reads CASSEGMIPNYGYTF. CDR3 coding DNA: TGTGCCAGCAGTGAGGGGATGATTCCTAACTATGGCTACACCTTC.

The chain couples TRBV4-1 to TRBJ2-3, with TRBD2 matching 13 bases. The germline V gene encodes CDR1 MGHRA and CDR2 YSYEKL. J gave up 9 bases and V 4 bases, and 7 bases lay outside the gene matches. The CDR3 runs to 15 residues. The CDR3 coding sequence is TGCGCCAGCAGCCCACAGGGACTAGCGGGACCCACGCAGTATTTT. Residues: CASSPQGLAGPTQYF.

The CDR3 region is CASSFLSELETQYF. The CDR3 nucleotides are TGTGCCAGCAGCTTCCTTAGCGAACTAGAGACCCAGTACTTC. The chain links TRBV6-6 to TRBJ2-5; D may be TRBD2 (5 bases). The ends were cut back, 6 bases at V and 4 bases at J, with 15 bases in the middle. The CDR3 loop spans 14 amino acids. CDR1 and CDR2 from the germline V gene are MNHNY and SVGAGI (reference sequence).

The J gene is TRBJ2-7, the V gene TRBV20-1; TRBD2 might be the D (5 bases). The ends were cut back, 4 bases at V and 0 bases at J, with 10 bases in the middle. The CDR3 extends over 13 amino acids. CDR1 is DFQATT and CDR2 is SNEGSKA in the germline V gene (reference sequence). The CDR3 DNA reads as TGCAGTGCTACCGCGAGGGCCTCCTACGAGCAGTACTTC. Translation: CSATARASYEQYF.